Each of the 18 T cell receptor beta chains below was sequenced from the same sample in a study of T cell responses to AZD1222 COVID-19 vaccine. Clones were sequenced by immunoSEQ multiplex PCR, and TCRdb holds only the in-frame ones, with some missing. This sample has some 99,000 clones, with around 90% found just once. The specimen was peripheral blood, collected on day 0 of MenACWY control vaccination. The origin of the receptors is an adult in good health.

The J gene is TRBJ1-4, the V gene TRBV7-8; D is ambiguous. This CDR3 is 15 amino acids long. V was trimmed by 0 bases and J by 3 bases, leaving 8 bases between them. In germline, CDR1 is SGHVS, CDR2 FQNEAQ. The DNA for the CDR3 is TGTGCCAGCAGCTTAGCAGGGAGCGCTAATGAAAAACTGTTTTTT. Its translation: CASSLAGSANEKLFF.

The gene calls are TRBV27 and TRBJ2-7; D perhaps matches TRBD2 (5 bases). Germline-derived CDR1 and CDR2 are MNHEY and SMNVEV (reference sequence). CDR3 length equals 12 residues. V lost 6 bases and J 3 bases, leaving 9 bases between the germline ends. This CDR3 reads CASSQDFYEQYF. CDR3 DNA: TGTGCCAGCAGCCAGGACTTCTACGAGCAGTACTTC.

This CDR3 reads CASSNTGGDGYTF. CDR3 nucleotide sequence: TGTGCCAGTAGTAATACAGGTGGGGATGGCTACACCTTC. The chain couples TRBV19 to TRBJ1-2, with D tentatively TRBD1 (5 bases). The CDR3 loop spans 13 amino acids. CDR1 is LNHDA, CDR2 SQIVND, per germline (reference sequence). V was clipped by 4 bases and J by 6 bases, with 12 bases between them.

CDR3 residues: CASSASGANVLTF. The CDR3 DNA reads TGTGCCAGCAGCGCTTCTGGGGCCAACGTCCTGACTTTC. The chain is built from TRBV9 and TRBJ2-6, with D unclear. The CDR3 runs to 13 residues. The V gene lost 3 bases and the J gene lost 1 base, with 2 bases spanning the gap. Germline values: CDR1 SGDLS, CDR2 YYNGEE.

V gene TRBV6-1 combines with J gene TRBJ1-5, with D unresolved. Between the trimmed V and J ends, which lost 2 bases and 4 bases, there was a span of 6 bases. This CDR3 contains 13 residues. Per the germline V gene, CDR1 is MNHNS and CDR2 is SASEGT. CDR3 sequence (DNA): TGTGCCAGCAGTGAACTTAGGAATCAGCCCCAGCATTTT. The encoded protein is CASSELRNQPQHF.

This chain uses TRBV4-1 with TRBJ2-1; 12 nucleotides match TRBD2. The germline V gene has CDR1 MGHRA and CDR2 YSYEKL. The CDR3 is made up of 14 amino acids. The V and J ends lost 9 bases and 4 bases, in that order; junction bases with no gene match: 4. CDR3 region: CASKTSGRYNEQFF. CDR3 coding DNA: TGCGCCAGTAAAACTAGCGGGAGGTACAATGAGCAGTTCTTC.

The chain has TRBV5-1 and TRBJ2-1; D uncertain. V was cut by 0 bases and J by 0 bases, with 7 bases left in between. CDR3 size: 15 residues. The germline V gene has CDR1 SGHRS and CDR2 YFSETQ. The CDR3 loop reads CASSLEVSSYNEQFF. CDR3 nucleotides: TGCGCCAGCAGCTTGGAAGTGAGCTCCTACAATGAGCAGTTCTTC.

This clone has just one count. The V gene is TRBV7-2, the J gene TRBJ2-1; D gene ambiguous. The CDR3 loop spans 13 amino acids. Looked up from germline, CDR1 is SGHTA and CDR2 is FQGNSA. The V end lost 8 bases, the J end lost 4 bases, and 12 bases lay between the germline ends. The CDR3 loop reads CASSLGRYNEQFF. In DNA, the CDR3 is TGTGCCAGCTCCCTAGGACGGTACAATGAGCAGTTCTTC.

This clone was detected a few times. The chain links TRBV14 to TRBJ2-1; D may correspond to TRBD1 or TRBD2 (6 bases each). The germline V gene has CDR1 SGHDN and CDR2 FVKESK. The CDR3 has 18 amino acids. V was clipped by 1 base and J by 5 bases, with 21 bases between them. The CDR3 DNA sequence: TGTGCCAGCAGCCAAGCCCGTCCGAGGGGGGCTCTGGACAATGAGCAGTTCTTC. Translating gives CASSQARPRGALDNEQFF. The whole variable domain, remainder taken from reference TRBV14 and TRBJ2-1, is EAGVTQFPSHSVIEKGQTVTLRCDPISGHDNLYWYRRVMGKEIKFLLHFVKESKQDESGMPNNRFLAERTGGTYSTLKVQPAELEDSGVYFCASSQARPRGALDNEQFFGPGTRLTVL.

The rearrangement links TRBV9 to TRBJ2-5, with a weak D call TRBD1 (6 bases). CDR3 length: 16 amino acids. V shed 0 bases and J shed 10 bases, with 22 bases lying between them. Germline CDR1 SGDLS, CDR2 YYNGEE. The CDR3 loop is CASSVGRTALDRDQYF. The CDR3 nucleotides are TGTGCCAGCAGCGTAGGTAGGACAGCGCTCGACCGGGACCAGTACTTC.

V usage is TRBV6-5 and J usage is TRBJ2-1, with D uncertain. The CDR3 consists of 15 residues. Germline lookup yields CDR1 MNHEY and CDR2 SVGAGI. Between the trimmed V and J ends, which lost 4 bases and 0 bases, there was a span of 10 bases. The CDR3 DNA sequence: TGTGCCAGCAGTTCGGACGGAAGCTCCTACAATGAGCAGTTCTTC. This codes for CASSSDGSSYNEQFF.

This clone was seen only once. This CDR3 reads CASSLGHTDTQYF. As DNA, the CDR3 is TGTGCCAGCAGTCTGGGCCACACAGATACGCAGTATTTT. The chain recombines TRBV6-5 with TRBJ2-3; no reliable D call. The V gene lost 5 bases and the J gene lost 2 bases, with 8 bases spanning the gap. This CDR3 spans 13 amino acids. CDR1 MNHEY and CDR2 SVGAGI come from the germline V gene.

This chain connects TRBV19 to TRBJ2-7; a possible D gene is TRBD2 (6 bases). From germline, CDR1 is LNHDA and CDR2 SQIVND (reference sequence). Trimming cost V 4 bases and J 9 bases, with 10 bases left between them. The CDR3 covers 11 residues. The CDR3 DNA reads TGTGCCAGTAGTACGCGGGACCGGCAGTACTTC. Translation gives CASSTRDRQYF. Based on the CDR3 plus reference TRBV19 and TRBJ2-7, the full variable domain is DGGITQSPKYLFRKEGQNVTLSCEQNLNHDAMYWYRQDPGQGLRLIYYSQIVNDFQKGDIAEGYSVSREKKESFPLTVTSAQKNPTAFYLCASSTRDRQYFGPGTRLTVT.

The V and J genes are TRBV4-3 and TRBJ2-7, with TRBD2 as a possible D gene (5 bases). Trimming stripped 4 bases from V and 0 bases from J, with 13 bases between. CDR1 and CDR2 from the germline V gene are LGHNA and YSLEER. There are 15 residues in the CDR3. CDR3 coding DNA: TGCGCCAGCAGCCCCGTCCGGGATGGCTCCTACGAGCAGTACTTC. It yields the protein CASSPVRDGSYEQYF.

The chain employs TRBV28 and TRBJ1-3; no reliable D call. V lost 5 bases to trimming and J lost 0 bases, with 11 bases between them. Per the germline V gene, CDR1 is MDHEN and CDR2 is SYDVKM. The CDR3 is 15 amino acids. The CDR3 here is CASSRPELSGNTIYF. CDR3 nucleotides: TGTGCCAGCAGTCGCCCTGAGCTCTCTGGAAACACCATATATTTT. Filled out from reference TRBV28 and TRBJ1-3, the complete variable domain reads DVKVTQSSRYLVKRTGEKVFLECVQDMDHENMFWYRQDPGLGLRLIYFSYDVKMKEKGDIPEGYSVSREKKERFSLILESASTNQTSMYLCASSRPELSGNTIYFGEGSWLTVV.

The V gene is TRBV5-5, the J gene TRBJ1-5, with 8 bases fitting TRBD1. The V and J ends lost 5 bases and 3 bases, in that order; junction bases with no gene match: 7. CDR1 is SGHKS, CDR2 YYEKEE, per germline (reference sequence). The CDR3 has 15 amino acids. The CDR3 here is CASRRDRGVNQPQHF. The CDR3 nucleotides read TGTGCCAGCAGGCGAGACAGGGGAGTCAATCAGCCCCAGCATTTT.

This chain uses TRBV5-4 with TRBJ2-3, with 13 bases aligning to TRBD2. V trimming: 4 bases; J trimming: 2 bases; junction bases outside the gene matches: 4. Germline V gene data show CDR1 as SGHNT and CDR2 as YYREEE (reference sequence). This CDR3 is 16 amino acids long. This CDR3 is CASSPGLAGATDTQYF. CDR3 bases: TGTGCCAGCAGCCCCGGACTAGCGGGGGCCACAGATACGCAGTATTTT.

This CDR3 reads CATLILGPNQPQHF. CDR3 bases: TGTGCCACTCTAATACTCGGCCCAAATCAGCCCCAGCATTTT. This chain links TRBV28 with TRBJ1-5; D is uncertain. V was shortened by 10 bases and J by 4 bases, with 17 bases between the two germline ends. Germline assignment: CDR1 MDHEN and CDR2 SYDVKM. The CDR3 runs to 14 residues.